Listed below are T cell receptor beta chains from one sample, sequenced in a study of T cells in Graves' hyperthyroidism and ophthalmopathy. TCRdb called the multiplex PCR reads again in MiXCR, with one record for every CDR3 protein. The data show under 400,000 distinct CDR3 sequences, 15% to 20% seen once. The sequencing input was blood. The receptors here all came from a woman aged 40 to 50 with Graves' ophthalmopathy. Both conserved end residues are part of each CDR3. Each record gives: V gene, D gene, J gene, clone size, CDR3 protein, CDR3 DNA. The D gene is left open where the match is weak. Clone size is not always given. Where it is, it says once, few, many or a class for expanded clones.

v_gene: TRBV28
d_gene: NA
j_gene: TRBJ1-6
abundance: many
CDR3aa: CASSSEFYTLHF
CDR3nt: TGTGCCAGCAGTTCCGAATTTTACACCCTCCACTTT

v_gene: TRBV5-6
d_gene: NA
j_gene: TRBJ2-7
abundance: many
CDR3aa: CASSPHQGKVGYEQYF
CDR3nt: TGTGCCAGCAGCCCTCATCAGGGTAAGGTAGGCTACGAGCAGTACTTC

v_gene: TRBV6-1
d_gene: NA
j_gene: TRBJ2-3
abundance: many
CDR3aa: CASSERGGDTQYF
CDR3nt: TGTGCCAGCAGTGAAAGGGGGGGAGATACGCAGTATTTT

v_gene: TRBV15
d_gene: TRBD2
j_gene: TRBJ2-7
abundance: few
CDR3aa: CATSRRYSGGAYEQYF
CDR3nt: TGTGCCACCAGCAGGCGATATAGCGGGGGCGCCTACGAGCAGTACTTC

v_gene: TRBV28
d_gene: NA
j_gene: TRBJ1-2
abundance: many
CDR3aa: CASTARRYGYTF
CDR3nt: TGTGCCAGCACCGCGAGGCGCTATGGCTACACCTTC

v_gene: TRBV30
d_gene: TRBD1
j_gene: TRBJ1-2
abundance: NA
CDR3aa: CACTGTGETNYGYTF
CDR3nt: TGTGCCTGTACCGGGACAGGGGAGACAAACTATGGCTACACCTTC

v_gene: TRBV28
d_gene: TRBD1
j_gene: TRBJ1-1
abundance: NA
CDR3aa: CASTVTGDTEAFF
CDR3nt: TGTGCCAGCACCGTTACAGGGGATACTGAAGCTTTCTTT

v_gene: TRBV12-3/TRBV12-4
d_gene: TRBD1
j_gene: TRBJ2-5
abundance: NA
CDR3aa: CASSSGTGGLETQYF
CDR3nt: TGTGCCAGCAGCTCCGGGACAGGGGGCTTGGAGACCCAGTACTTC

v_gene: TRBV12-3/TRBV12-4
d_gene: TRBD1
j_gene: TRBJ2-7
abundance: NA
CDR3aa: CASSFARTGTEQYF
CDR3nt: TGTGCCAGCAGTTTCGCCCGGACAGGGACCGAGCAGTACTTC

v_gene: TRBV12-3/TRBV12-4
d_gene: NA
j_gene: TRBJ2-7
abundance: many
CDR3aa: CASRRTRTAEQYF
CDR3nt: TGTGCCAGCCGTCGAACTAGGACAGCCGAGCAGTACTTC

v_gene: TRBV6-1
d_gene: NA
j_gene: TRBJ1-2
abundance: NA
CDR3aa: CASSEALRGGNYGYTF
CDR3nt: TGTGCCAGCAGTGAAGCGCTTCGGGGGGGTAACTATGGCTACACCTTC

v_gene: TRBV29-1
d_gene: NA
j_gene: TRBJ1-1
abundance: NA
CDR3aa: CSVEDRVRQVF
CDR3nt: TGCAGCGTTGAAGATCGGGTCAGACAGGTGTTT

v_gene: TRBV20-1
d_gene: TRBD1
j_gene: TRBJ1-1
abundance: NA
CDR3aa: CSARGQGATAEAFF
CDR3nt: TGCAGTGCTCGCGGACAGGGGGCGACAGCTGAAGCTTTCTTT

v_gene: TRBV12-3/TRBV12-4
d_gene: NA
j_gene: TRBJ1-1
abundance: NA
CDR3aa: CASTITGTGTEAFF
CDR3nt: TGTGCCAGCACCATAACAGGGACGGGCACTGAAGCTTTCTTT

v_gene: TRBV11-1
d_gene: TRBD2
j_gene: TRBJ2-1
abundance: NA
CDR3aa: CASSPGTSGRASYNEQFF
CDR3nt: TGTGCCAGCAGTCCCGGGACTAGCGGGAGGGCCTCCTACAATGAGCAGTTCTTC

v_gene: TRBV3-1
d_gene: NA
j_gene: TRBJ2-1
abundance: few
CDR3aa: CASSQDREPTYNEQFF
CDR3nt: TGTGCCAGCAGCCAAGATCGAGAACCTACCTACAATGAGCAGTTCTTC

v_gene: TRBV30
d_gene: TRBD1
j_gene: TRBJ1-6
abundance: many
CDR3aa: CAWRVDRVKSPLHF
CDR3nt: TGTGCCTGGAGAGTTGACAGGGTTAAGTCACCCCTCCACTTT

v_gene: TRBV6-2/TRBV6-3
d_gene: NA
j_gene: TRBJ2-7
abundance: many
CDR3aa: CASAAGAKQYF
CDR3nt: TGTGCCAGCGCCGCTGGGGCGAAGCAGTACTTC

v_gene: TRBV18
d_gene: TRBD1
j_gene: TRBJ2-4
abundance: few
CDR3aa: CASSPQGARFDIQYF
CDR3nt: TGTGCCAGCTCACCACAGGGGGCTCGCTTCGACATTCAGTACTTC

v_gene: TRBV12-3/TRBV12-4
d_gene: NA
j_gene: TRBJ2-7
abundance: many
CDR3aa: CASSFLSYEQYF
CDR3nt: TGTGCCAGCAGTTTTCTCTCCTACGAGCAGTACTTC

v_gene: TRBV7-6
d_gene: NA
j_gene: TRBJ2-7
abundance: many
CDR3aa: CASSLSPGNEGLSYEQYF
CDR3nt: TGTGCCAGCAGCTTATCCCCAGGGAACGAAGGCCTTTCCTACGAGCAGTACTTC

v_gene: TRBV5-1
d_gene: NA
j_gene: TRBJ2-2
abundance: few
CDR3aa: CASILRRGPRGTGELFF
CDR3nt: TGCGCCAGCATCTTGCGTAGGGGACCCAGAGGGACCGGGGAGCTGTTTTTT

v_gene: TRBV12-3/TRBV12-4
d_gene: NA
j_gene: TRBJ1-1
abundance: many
CDR3aa: CASSLFTGKGTEAFF
CDR3nt: TGTGCCAGCAGTTTGTTTACAGGGAAGGGCACTGAAGCTTTCTTT

v_gene: TRBV6-1
d_gene: TRBD1
j_gene: TRBJ2-7
abundance: many
CDR3aa: CASTRQGASYEQYF
CDR3nt: TGTGCCAGCACCAGACAGGGAGCTTCCTACGAGCAGTACTTC

v_gene: TRBV28
d_gene: TRBD2
j_gene: TRBJ2-4
abundance: many
CDR3aa: CASSLGSSGRRGAKNIQYF
CDR3nt: TGTGCCAGCAGTTTAGGATCTAGCGGGAGGAGGGGGGCCAAAAACATTCAGTACTTC

v_gene: TRBV6-5
d_gene: NA
j_gene: TRBJ2-2
abundance: many
CDR3aa: CASRRTEVTGELFF
CDR3nt: TGTGCCAGCAGGAGAACAGAAGTAACCGGGGAGCTGTTTTTT

v_gene: TRBV6-5
d_gene: TRBD1
j_gene: TRBJ2-7
abundance: NA
CDR3aa: CASSYPFGTGGGYEQYF
CDR3nt: TGTGCCAGCAGTTACCCGTTCGGGACAGGGGGCGGGTACGAGCAGTACTTC

v_gene: TRBV5-1
d_gene: NA
j_gene: TRBJ1-2
abundance: few
CDR3aa: CASSWDGGAYGYTF
CDR3nt: TGCGCCAGCAGTTGGGACGGTGGGGCCTATGGCTACACCTTC

v_gene: TRBV19
d_gene: TRBD1
j_gene: TRBJ1-2
abundance: many
CDR3aa: CASSPAGTGVYGYTF
CDR3nt: TGTGCCAGTAGTCCGGCCGGGACAGGAGTCTATGGCTACACCTTC

v_gene: TRBV6-2/TRBV6-3
d_gene: NA
j_gene: TRBJ1-5
abundance: many
CDR3aa: CASSYLSGNGNQPQHF
CDR3nt: TGTGCCAGCAGTTACTTGTCAGGGAACGGCAATCAGCCCCAGCATTTT

v_gene: TRBV5-4
d_gene: NA
j_gene: TRBJ2-2
abundance: NA
CDR3aa: CASSSKSRGTGELFF
CDR3nt: TGTGCCAGCAGCTCCAAAAGCAGGGGTACCGGGGAGCTGTTTTTT

v_gene: TRBV15
d_gene: NA
j_gene: TRBJ1-5
abundance: many
CDR3aa: CATSRDIVDRVSNQPQHF
CDR3nt: TGTGCCACCAGCAGAGATATTGTGGACAGAGTTAGCAATCAGCCCCAGCATTTT

v_gene: TRBV20-1
d_gene: NA
j_gene: TRBJ1-1
abundance: many
CDR3aa: CSARVYWDGDTEAFF
CDR3nt: TGCAGTGCCAGAGTATATTGGGACGGCGACACTGAAGCTTTCTTT

v_gene: TRBV14
d_gene: TRBD2
j_gene: TRBJ2-2
abundance: NA
CDR3aa: CVSSQVSGTGTGELFF
CDR3nt: TGTGTCAGCAGCCAAGTCAGCGGGACGGGCACCGGGGAGCTGTTTTTT

v_gene: TRBV2
d_gene: NA
j_gene: TRBJ1-2
abundance: many
CDR3aa: CASSDFGGAKYGYTF
CDR3nt: TGTGCCAGCAGTGACTTCGGAGGGGCTAAATATGGCTACACCTTC

v_gene: TRBV30
d_gene: NA
j_gene: TRBJ2-2
abundance: many
CDR3aa: CAWTYKDSSGTGELFF
CDR3nt: TGTGCCTGGACCTATAAGGACTCTTCGGGCACCGGGGAGCTGTTTTTT

v_gene: TRBV6-1
d_gene: NA
j_gene: TRBJ1-5
abundance: many
CDR3aa: CASSPNGNGQPQHF
CDR3nt: TGTGCCAGCAGTCCAAATGGGAATGGTCAGCCCCAGCATTTT

v_gene: TRBV11-2
d_gene: TRBD2
j_gene: TRBJ2-7
abundance: many
CDR3aa: CASSLGPSGHPINYEQYF
CDR3nt: TGTGCCAGCAGCTTAGGTCCTAGCGGCCATCCCATTAACTACGAGCAGTACTTC

v_gene: TRBV12-3/TRBV12-4
d_gene: TRBD1
j_gene: TRBJ2-5
abundance: many
CDR3aa: CASSSDRETKETQYF
CDR3nt: TGTGCCAGCAGTTCGGACAGGGAAACTAAAGAGACCCAGTACTTC

v_gene: TRBV5-1
d_gene: TRBD2
j_gene: TRBJ2-2
abundance: NA
CDR3aa: CASTQAGLPGRAGELFF
CDR3nt: TGCGCCAGCACACAAGCTGGTCTGCCCGGGAGGGCCGGGGAGCTGTTTTTT

v_gene: TRBV19
d_gene: NA
j_gene: TRBJ2-7
abundance: many
CDR3aa: CATRQEAGTYEQYF
CDR3nt: TGTGCCACCAGACAGGAAGCGGGCACCTACGAGCAGTACTTC

v_gene: TRBV28
d_gene: NA
j_gene: TRBJ2-7
abundance: many
CDR3aa: CASSEWRVYEQYF
CDR3nt: TGTGCCAGCAGTGAGTGGAGAGTTTACGAGCAGTACTTC

v_gene: TRBV30
d_gene: TRBD1
j_gene: TRBJ2-7
abundance: many
CDR3aa: CAWRSRGRDEQYF
CDR3nt: TGTGCCTGGAGGAGCAGGGGGCGAGACGAGCAGTACTTC

v_gene: TRBV20-1
d_gene: TRBD2
j_gene: TRBJ2-5
abundance: many
CDR3aa: CSLQRGGRRRTETQYF
CDR3nt: TGCAGTTTACAGCGGGGCGGGAGGCGGAGGACGGAGACCCAGTACTTC

v_gene: TRBV25-1
d_gene: NA
j_gene: TRBJ2-7
abundance: many
CDR3aa: CASSEYGGYEQYF
CDR3nt: TGTGCCAGCAGTGAATATGGGGGTTACGAGCAGTACTTC

v_gene: TRBV6-2/TRBV6-3
d_gene: NA
j_gene: TRBJ2-2
abundance: medium-sized
CDR3aa: CASSTGTYDTGELFF
CDR3nt: TGTGCCAGCAGCACCGGGACTTATGACACCGGGGAGCTGTTTTTT

v_gene: TRBV6-2/TRBV6-3
d_gene: TRBD2
j_gene: TRBJ2-5
abundance: many
CDR3aa: CASSSRLAGVETQYF
CDR3nt: TGTGCCAGCAGTTCGCGACTAGCGGGAGTAGAGACCCAGTACTTC

v_gene: TRBV7-8
d_gene: NA
j_gene: TRBJ2-7
abundance: many
CDR3aa: CASSFTRDEQYF
CDR3nt: TGTGCCAGCAGCTTCACGAGGGATGAGCAGTACTTC

v_gene: TRBV30
d_gene: NA
j_gene: TRBJ1-3
abundance: NA
CDR3aa: CASSSGTFAHFSGNTIYF
CDR3nt: TGTGCCTCCTCAAGTGGGACATTCGCTCATTTCTCTGGAAACACCATATATTTT

v_gene: TRBV20-1
d_gene: NA
j_gene: TRBJ1-5
abundance: NA
CDR3aa: CSARVGPGQSKIYSNQPQHF
CDR3nt: TGCAGTGCTAGAGTCGGACCTGGACAGAGTAAAATTTATAGCAATCAGCCCCAGCATTTT

v_gene: TRBV7-9
d_gene: NA
j_gene: TRBJ2-7
abundance: many
CDR3aa: CASSLARTVPGDEQYF
CDR3nt: TGTGCCAGCAGCTTAGCGAGAACCGTCCCAGGGGACGAGCAGTACTTC

v_gene: TRBV27
d_gene: TRBD2
j_gene: TRBJ2-5
abundance: few
CDR3aa: CASSRRGLAGETQYF
CDR3nt: TGTGCCAGCAGCCGGAGGGGACTAGCGGGAGAGACCCAGTACTTC

v_gene: TRBV28
d_gene: NA
j_gene: TRBJ2-7
abundance: many
CDR3aa: CASRPTRLGIYEQYF
CDR3nt: TGTGCCAGCAGACCCACGCGACTAGGTATCTACGAGCAGTACTTC

v_gene: TRBV28
d_gene: NA
j_gene: TRBJ2-6
abundance: many
CDR3aa: CASSISSSGANVLTF
CDR3nt: TGTGCCAGCAGTATTTCGAGCTCTGGGGCCAACGTCCTGACTTTC

v_gene: TRBV28
d_gene: TRBD2
j_gene: TRBJ2-5
abundance: many
CDR3aa: CASSLPLAGGPETQYF
CDR3nt: TGTGCCAGCAGTTTACCCCTAGCGGGAGGGCCGGAGACCCAGTACTTC

v_gene: TRBV6-5
d_gene: TRBD1
j_gene: TRBJ2-7
abundance: NA
CDR3aa: CASSLGQGGFYEQYF
CDR3nt: TGTGCCAGCAGTTTAGGACAGGGAGGTTTCTACGAGCAGTACTTC